These 25 T cell receptor beta chains were sequenced from one sample in a study of blood T cell repertoires in COVID-19 (dated by TCRdb to about 2020). Receptor libraries were prepared by the immunoSEQ multiplex PCR assay. In its TCRdb copy, this immuneACCESS table keeps in-frame sequences only and misses some clones. Where compared with another copy, unresolved V genes explain less than half of these, and the others have no known cause. The sample table holds about 65,000 clones, of which approximately 93% were seen once. The ten largest clones take up about 3% of the sample. The sequenced sample was peripheral blood. These receptors were obtained from a man between 65 and 85 years old with active COVID-19.

This chain links TRBV7-2 with TRBJ2-2; D gene uncertain. The V end lost 0 bases, the J end lost 2 bases, and 4 bases lay between the germline ends. CDR3 length: 14 residues. The germline V gene encodes CDR1 SGHTA and CDR2 FQGNSA. CDR3 residues: CASSLAYNTGELFF. CDR3 bases: TGTGCCAGCAGCTTAGCCTATAACACCGGGGAGCTGTTTTTT.

CDR3 loop: CASSLEDRRWSPLHF. DNA for the CDR3: TGTGCCAGCAGCTTAGAGGACAGACGGTGGTCACCCCTCCACTTT. The J gene is TRBJ1-6, the V gene TRBV11-2; TRBD1 might be the D (6 bases). The CDR3 has 15 amino acids. Trimming stripped 0 bases from V and 10 bases from J, with 13 bases between. Germline CDR1 reads SGHAT; CDR2 reads FQNNGV. The whole variable domain, remainder taken from reference TRBV11-2 and TRBJ1-6, is EAGVAQSPRYKIIEKRQSVAFWCNPISGHATLYWYQQILGQGPKLLIQFQNNGVVDDSQLPKDRFSAERLKGVDSTLKIQPAKLEDSAVYLCASSLEDRRWSPLHFGNGTRLTVT.

The chain recombines TRBV3-1 (or the pseudogene TRBV3-2) with TRBJ1-1; perhaps TRBD1 as D (5 bases). V was shortened by 4 bases and J by 0 bases, with 15 bases between the two germline ends. There are 16 residues in the CDR3. Looked up from germline, CDR1 is LGHDT and CDR2 is YNNKEL (reference sequence). The CDR3 spells CASSPRDGGMNTEAFF. CDR3 nucleotide sequence: TGTGCCAGCAGCCCCCGGGACGGGGGGATGAACACTGAAGCTTTCTTT.

The chain couples TRBV9 to TRBJ2-2; TRBD2 agrees at 11 bases. The CDR3 runs to 16 residues. Germline lookup yields CDR1 SGDLS and CDR2 YYNGEE. J was trimmed by 8 bases and V by 3 bases; bases with no gene match: 9. The CDR3 DNA is TGTGCCAGCAGCGGTAGCGGGGGGGCCAGTGTTGGGGAGCTGTTTTTT. It encodes CASSGSGGASVGELFF.

This chain connects TRBV5-1 to TRBJ2-6, with D maybe TRBD1 (6 bases). CDR3 size: 19 residues. V lost 4 bases and J 0 bases, leaving 20 bases between the germline ends. Germline CDR1 SGHRS, CDR2 YFSETQ. The CDR3 reads CASSRSPGRGDSGANVLTF. The CDR3 DNA follows: TGCGCCAGCAGCCGAAGTCCAGGCAGGGGAGACTCTGGGGCCAACGTCCTGACTTTC.

The chain employs TRBV10-3 and TRBJ2-5; 12 nucleotides match TRBD1. V shed 6 bases, J shed 4 bases, and the junction held 3 bases outside the gene matches. Germline lookup yields CDR1 ENHRY and CDR2 SYGVKD. The CDR3 loop spans 14 amino acids. CDR3 DNA: TGTGCCATCAGGCCGGGACAGGGGGCAGAGACCCAGTACTTC. Its protein product is CAIRPGQGAETQYF.

This chain joins TRBV3-1 (or the pseudogene TRBV3-2) and TRBJ2-3; possible D gene TRBD2, 6 bases. Germline V gene sequence: CDR1 LGHDT, CDR2 YNNKEL (reference sequence). V was pared by 4 bases and J by 1 base, with 9 bases between. The CDR3 extends over 14 amino acids. This CDR3 reads CASSPWGGTDTQYF. In nucleotides, the CDR3 is TGTGCCAGCAGCCCGTGGGGGGGCACAGATACGCAGTATTTT.

This sequence joins TRBV11-2 and TRBJ2-3; tentative D call: TRBD2 (7 bases). Per the germline V gene, CDR1 is SGHAT and CDR2 is FQNNGV. V gave up 0 bases and J gave up 4 bases, with 17 bases separating them. This CDR3 is 17 amino acids long. In DNA form, the CDR3 reads TGTGCCAGCAGCTTAGACGCGCGGGGGCCGGGGCCAGATACGCAGTATTTT. This codes for CASSLDARGPGPDTQYF. Variable domain in full (rest from reference TRBV11-2 and TRBJ2-3): EAGVAQSPRYKIIEKRQSVAFWCNPISGHATLYWYQQILGQGPKLLIQFQNNGVVDDSQLPKDRFSAERLKGVDSTLKIQPAKLEDSAVYLCASSLDARGPGPDTQYFGPGTRLTVL.

V gene TRBV18 combines with J gene TRBJ1-6, with unresolved D. From germline, CDR1 is KGHSH and CDR2 LQKENI. CDR3 size: 15 residues. V was trimmed by 3 bases and J by 6 bases, leaving 12 bases between them. The CDR3 loop reads CASSPLEGGNSPLHF. Here the CDR3 DNA reads TGTGCCAGCTCACCTCTCGAGGGTGGTAATTCACCCCTCCACTTT.

V gene TRBV6-5 combines with J gene TRBJ2-1, with 9 nucleotides matching TRBD2. The CDR3 is made up of 14 amino acids. V was pared by 5 bases and J by 7 bases, with 6 bases of the junction left unmatched. Germline CDR1 MNHEY, CDR2 SVGAGI. The CDR3: CASSQGLAFNEQFF. CDR3 coding DNA: TGTGCCAGCAGTCAGGGACTAGCTTTTAATGAGCAGTTCTTC.

The chain uses TRBV2 and TRBJ1-1; a weak D match, TRBD1 (5 bases). Germline values: CDR1 SNHLY, CDR2 FYNNEI. V was trimmed by 6 bases and J by 1 base, leaving 12 bases between them. The CDR3 extends over 14 amino acids. The CDR3 region has the DNA TGTGCCAGCAGCCTGGGGGGAGGGAACACTGAAGCTTTCTTT. Amino acid sequence: CASSLGGGNTEAFF.

The chain joins TRBV28 to TRBJ2-2; 7 bases fit TRBD1. V trimming: 7 bases; J trimming: 5 bases; junction bases outside the gene matches: 16. The CDR3 is 17 amino acids. Germline CDR1 is MDHEN and CDR2 is SYDVKM. In nucleotides, the CDR3 is TGTGCCAGCAACAACGACAGGGCTCCCTTGAGAACCGGGGAGCTGTTTTTT. Its protein is CASNNDRAPLRTGELFF. Combining the CDR3 with reference TRBV28 and TRBJ2-2 gives the whole variable domain DVKVTQSSRYLVKRTGEKVFLECVQDMDHENMFWYRQDPGLGLRLIYFSYDVKMKEKGDIPEGYSVSREKKERFSLILESASTNQTSMYLCASNNDRAPLRTGELFFGEGSRLTVL.

This chain connects TRBV6-5 to TRBJ2-7; 11 positions agree with TRBD1. The CDR3 runs to 13 residues. Per the germline V gene, CDR1 is MNHEY and CDR2 is SVGAGI. The V gene end was trimmed by 11 bases and the J gene end by 3 bases; junction bases not matched to a gene: 6. For the CDR3, the DNA is TGTGCCGTCGGACAGGGGGCGTACTACGAGCAGTACTTC. It is translated as CAVGQGAYYEQYF.

This chain links TRBV7-7 with TRBJ2-5; 12 bases are shared with TRBD2. J lost 3 bases, V lost 7 bases, and 9 bases had no gene match. The CDR3 consists of 16 residues. Germline loops: CDR1 SSHAT, CDR2 FNYEAQ (reference sequence). CDR3 in amino acids: CASTPRTSGAEETQYF. The CDR3 nucleotides read TGTGCCAGCACCCCTAGGACTAGCGGGGCGGAAGAGACCCAGTACTTC.

The chain carries TRBV10-3 and TRBJ2-7, with 11 bases matching TRBD1. The length of the CDR3 is 14 residues. From germline, CDR1 is ENHRY and CDR2 SYGVKD. V was clipped by 6 bases and J by 5 bases; unmatched bases: 6. The CDR3: CAISGDRGADEQYV. DNA of the CDR3: TGTGCCATCAGCGGGGACAGGGGGGCCGACGAGCAGTACGTC.

The chain has TRBV7-9 and TRBJ1-4; 11 nucleotides match TRBD1. Germline trimming cut 5 bases from V and 8 bases from J; bases unmatched to any gene: 4. The CDR3 covers 14 residues. Per the germline V gene, CDR1 is SEHNR and CDR2 is FQNEAQ (reference sequence). CDR3 bases: TGTGCCAGCAGCCCGGGACAGGGGGGAGAAAAACTGTTTTTT. Amino acid sequence: CASSPGQGGEKLFF.

The chain joins TRBV5-8 to TRBJ2-7; 10 nucleotides align to TRBD1. This CDR3 has 14 residues. Germline V gene sequence: CDR1 SGHTS, CDR2 YDEGEE. Unmatched junction bases numbered 13, after V lost 4 bases and J lost 12 bases. CDR3 loop: CASSPWTGGMGPYV. CDR3 nucleotide sequence: TGTGCCAGCAGCCCTTGGACAGGGGGTATGGGTCCGTACGTC.

This clone was observed once. This CDR3 is CASSLGQSNTGELFF. CDR3 coding DNA: TGTGCCAGCAGCTTGGGACAATCGAACACCGGGGAGCTGTTTTTT. The rearrangement joins TRBV5-4 to TRBJ2-2; no clear D gene. This CDR3 comprises 15 residues. CDR1 and CDR2 (germline): SGHNT, YYREEE (reference sequence). Deletions cut 0 bases from V and 0 bases from J, with 6 bases between.

The chain recombines TRBV4-2 with TRBJ2-3; 9 bases map to TRBD2. The V gene's germline CDR1 is LGHNA and CDR2 YNFKEQ. The CDR3 has 15 residues. V dropped 4 bases and J dropped 5; count of bases not matched to a gene: 7. The CDR3 DNA reads TGTGCCAGCAGCCTGCGGGGGGGCTCTGGAGATACGCAGTATTTT. This sequence encodes CASSLRGGSGDTQYF.

The chain is built from TRBV6-5 and TRBJ2-3, with TRBD1 as a possible D gene (6 bases). This CDR3 comprises 13 residues. V was shortened by 7 bases and J by 7 bases, with 15 bases between the two germline ends. Germline assignment: CDR1 MNHEY and CDR2 SVGAGI. The CDR3 coding sequence is TGTGCCAGCACCGAGGATTGGGGGCATACGCAGTATTTT. As protein: CASTEDWGHTQYF.

CDR3 DNA sequence: TGTGCCAGCAGCCCAGGGGGGACGACTAATGAAAAACTGTTTTTT. Its translation is CASSPGGTTNEKLFF. This chain links TRBV11-3 with TRBJ1-4; 7 bases fit TRBD1. V shed 5 bases, J shed 2 bases, and the junction held 5 bases outside the gene matches. The CDR3 extends over 15 amino acids. Germline CDR1 is SGHNT and CDR2 is YENEEA. The whole variable domain, remainder taken from reference TRBV11-3 and TRBJ1-4, is EAGVVQSPRYKIIEKKQPVAFWCNPISGHNTLYWYLQNLGQGPELLIRYENEEAVDDSQLPKDRFSAERLKGVDSTLKIQPAELGDSAVYLCASSPGGTTNEKLFFGSGTQLSVL.

V usage is TRBV6-5 and J usage is TRBJ1-2; the D is unclear. Trimming removed 6 bases at V and 3 bases at J, with 11 bases between. Germline V gives CDR1 MNHEY, CDR2 SVGAGI. The CDR3 is 13 residues long. The CDR3 sequence is CASRFEAHYGYTF. CDR3 DNA: TGTGCCAGCAGATTTGAGGCCCACTATGGCTACACCTTC.

This chain joins TRBV7-9 and TRBJ2-1, with 9 bases fitting TRBD2. V lost 1 base to trimming and J lost 10 bases; unmatched junction nucleotides: 2. Germline assignment: CDR1 SEHNR and CDR2 FQNEAQ (reference sequence). There are 13 residues in the CDR3. The CDR3 reads CASSLGTSAEQFF. The CDR3 nucleotides read TGTGCCAGCAGCTTAGGGACTAGCGCCGAGCAGTTCTTC.

The chain has TRBV10-1 and TRBJ2-2; 8 positions match TRBD2. Germline loops: CDR1 WNHNN, CDR2 SYGVQD (reference sequence). After removal of 6 bases from V and 7 bases from J, the junction contained 4 bases not matched to a gene. The length of the CDR3 is 13 residues. CDR3 amino acids: CASRPLAGGELFF. The CDR3 nucleotides are TGCGCCAGCAGGCCTCTAGCGGGCGGGGAGCTGTTTTTT.

The V gene is TRBV7-2, the J gene TRBJ2-5; weak D call: TRBD2 (6 bases). CDR3 length: 17 residues. From germline, CDR1 is SGHTA and CDR2 FQGNSA. V was cut by 0 bases and J by 5 bases, with 19 bases left in between. The CDR3 is CASSLASSARGWETQYF. The CDR3 nucleotides are TGTGCCAGCAGCTTAGCGTCGTCAGCCCGGGGGTGGGAGACCCAGTACTTC.